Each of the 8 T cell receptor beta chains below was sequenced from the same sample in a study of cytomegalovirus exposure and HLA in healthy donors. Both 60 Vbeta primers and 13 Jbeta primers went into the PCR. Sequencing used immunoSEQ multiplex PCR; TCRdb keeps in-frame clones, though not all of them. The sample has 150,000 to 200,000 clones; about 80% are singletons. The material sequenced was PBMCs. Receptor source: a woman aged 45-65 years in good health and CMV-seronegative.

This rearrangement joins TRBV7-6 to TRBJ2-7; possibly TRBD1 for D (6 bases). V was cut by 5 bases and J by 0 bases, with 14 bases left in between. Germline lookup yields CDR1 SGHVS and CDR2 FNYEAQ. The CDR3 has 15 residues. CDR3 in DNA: TGTGCCAGCAGCCCTGGGACACGGTACTCCTACGAGCAGTACTTC. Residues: CASSPGTRYSYEQYF.

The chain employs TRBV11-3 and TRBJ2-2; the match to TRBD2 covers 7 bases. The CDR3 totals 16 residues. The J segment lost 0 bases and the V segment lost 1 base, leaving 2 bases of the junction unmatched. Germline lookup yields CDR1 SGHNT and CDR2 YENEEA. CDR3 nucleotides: TGTGCCAGCAGCTTAGTGGGACTAACGAACACCGGGGAGCTGTTTTTT. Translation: CASSLVGLTNTGELFF.

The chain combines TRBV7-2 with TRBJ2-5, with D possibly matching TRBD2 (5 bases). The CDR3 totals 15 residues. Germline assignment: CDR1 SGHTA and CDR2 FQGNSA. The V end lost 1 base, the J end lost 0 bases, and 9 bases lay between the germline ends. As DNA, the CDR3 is TGTGCCAGCAGCTTAGGAGGGTGGAACCAAGAGACCCAGTACTTC. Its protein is CASSLGGWNQETQYF.

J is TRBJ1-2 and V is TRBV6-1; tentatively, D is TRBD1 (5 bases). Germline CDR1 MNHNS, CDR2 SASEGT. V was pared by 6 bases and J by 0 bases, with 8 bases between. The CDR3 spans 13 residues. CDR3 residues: CASRPTANYGYTF. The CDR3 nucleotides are TGTGCCAGCAGGCCGACAGCTAACTATGGCTACACCTTC.

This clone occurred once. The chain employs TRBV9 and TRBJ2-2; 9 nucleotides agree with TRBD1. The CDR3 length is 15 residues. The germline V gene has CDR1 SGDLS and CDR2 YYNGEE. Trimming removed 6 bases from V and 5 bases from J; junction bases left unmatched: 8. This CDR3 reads CASTAGQGKTGELFF. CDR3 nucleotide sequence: TGTGCCAGCACCGCGGGACAGGGTAAAACCGGGGAGCTGTTTTTT.

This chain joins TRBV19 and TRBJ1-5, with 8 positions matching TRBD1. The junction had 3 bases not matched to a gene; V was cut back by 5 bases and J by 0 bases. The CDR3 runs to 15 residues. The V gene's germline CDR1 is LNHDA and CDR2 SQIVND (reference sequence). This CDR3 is CASSRQGYSNQPQHF. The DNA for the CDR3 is TGTGCCAGTAGTCGACAGGGGTATAGCAATCAGCCCCAGCATTTT.

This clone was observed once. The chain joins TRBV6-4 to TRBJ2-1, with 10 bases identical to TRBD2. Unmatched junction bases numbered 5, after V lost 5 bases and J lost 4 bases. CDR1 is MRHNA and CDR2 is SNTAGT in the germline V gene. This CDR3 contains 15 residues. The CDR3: CASSTGTSVYNEQFF. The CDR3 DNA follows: TGTGCCAGCAGTACCGGGACTAGCGTTTACAATGAGCAGTTCTTC.

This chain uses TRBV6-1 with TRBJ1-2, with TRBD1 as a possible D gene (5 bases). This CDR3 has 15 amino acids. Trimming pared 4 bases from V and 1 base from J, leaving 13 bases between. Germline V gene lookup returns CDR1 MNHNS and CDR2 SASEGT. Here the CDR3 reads CASSGGDGVNYGYTF. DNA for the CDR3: TGTGCCAGCAGTGGGGGGGACGGAGTTAACTATGGCTACACCTTC.